This is a list of T cell receptor beta chains from one sample in a study of blood T cells in healthy people across ages. TCRdb passed the 5' RACE reads through MiXCR, listing each CDR3 protein once. The table has roughly 730,000 distinct CDR3 sequences, just over 55% seen once. Sequenced: blood. These receptors all stem from a middle-aged man in good health. Both conserved end residues are part of each CDR3. The D gene is left open where the match is weak. Clone size appears in some rows only: once, few, many, or a class for an expanded clone.

j_call clone_size v_call d_call cdr3_nt cdr3_aa
TRBJ1-2 - TRBV4-2 - TGTGCCAGCAGCCAACCGAGGGGAGGCCCTAATCATGGCTACACCTTC CASSQPRGGPNHGYTF
TRBJ1-2 - TRBV5-6 TRBD1 TGTGCCAGCAGCTTGGAAGGGACAGGGAGGTATGGCTACACCTTC CASSLEGTGRYGYTF
TRBJ2-3 - TRBV15 - TGTGCCACCAGCGAAAACACAGATACGCAGTATTTT CATSENTDTQYF
TRBJ1-2 - TRBV20-1 - TGCAGTGCTAGTGCAGGGCGCGGGTTCGAGGGCTACACCTTC CSASAGRGFEGYTF
TRBJ2-1 - TRBV18 TRBD2 TGTGCCAGCTCACCAGATGGTAAGCGGGGGTACAACAATGAGCAGTTCTTC CASSPDGKRGYNNEQFF
TRBJ2-5 - TRBV7-6 TRBD2 TGTGCCAGCACCCTTGGCGGGGGTGGGGGGACCCAGTACTTC CASTLGGGGGTQYF
TRBJ2-2 - TRBV7-3 - TGTGCCAGCAGAACCGGGGTAGCCTCACACACCGGGGAGCTGTTTTTT CASRTGVASHTGELFF
TRBJ2-1 few TRBV28 TRBD2 TGTGCCAGCAGGTCTCCGGCGGCGGGGGGCCCAAATTCCTACAATGAGCAGTTCTTC CASRSPAAGGPNSYNEQFF
TRBJ2-4 - TRBV7-2 - TGTGCCAGCAGCTCAACACAGGGAAACATTCAGTACTTC CASSSTQGNIQYF
TRBJ1-1 - TRBV20-1 TRBD1 TGCAGTGCCTCCGGGGACAGGGTGAACACTGAAGCTTTCTTT CSASGDRVNTEAFF
TRBJ1-4 once TRBV20-1 - TGCAGTGCTAGTCCAGCGGCCTCCGGGGCAACTAATGAAAAACTGTTTTTT CSASPAASGATNEKLFF
TRBJ2-7 - TRBV3-1 - TGTGCCAGCAGCCAAGGGCTGGACCGGCTCGAGCAGTACTTC CASSQGLDRLEQYF
TRBJ1-6 - TRBV20-1 - TGCAGTGCAACCCCCCCCAATAATTCACCCCTCCACTTT CSATPPNNSPLHF
TRBJ2-5 once TRBV7-2 - TGTGCCAGCAGCCCTCCGGGACCTGGACGCCCCTGGGAGGAGACCCAGTACTTC CASSPPGPGRPWEETQYF
TRBJ2-3 few TRBV7-2 - TGTGCCAGCAGCTCGGTGAGGGGGACCACAGATACGCAGTATTTT CASSSVRGTTDTQYF
TRBJ2-1 - TRBV7-7 - TGTGCCAGCTCAGGCGGGCCCCGCAATGAGCAGTTCTTC CASSGGPRNEQFF
TRBJ1-1 - TRBV28 - TGTGCCAGCAGTTCGGGAGGGTACACTGAAGCTTTCTTT CASSSGGYTEAFF
TRBJ2-7 few TRBV6-5 - TGTGCCAGCACCGAAGATGGGGGTACCTACGAGCAGTACTTC CASTEDGGTYEQYF
TRBJ2-7 - TRBV28 - TGTGCCAGCAGCGTGACAGCACAAGCCTACGAGCAGTACTTC CASSVTAQAYEQYF
TRBJ2-7 few TRBV29-1 TRBD1 TGCAGCGTTGAAACAACCGGGACAGGGTCCGAGCAGTACTTC CSVETTGTGSEQYF
TRBJ2-7 - TRBV5-1 TRBD1 TGCGCCAGCAGCCGGACAGGGGACTTTAGCTCCTACGAGCAGTACTTC CASSRTGDFSSYEQYF
TRBJ2-5 many TRBV27 TRBD2 TGTGCCAGCAGTCTCCGACTAGCGGGAGGGCAAGAGACCCAGTACTTC CASSLRLAGGQETQYF
TRBJ1-2 - TRBV30 - TGTGCCTGGAACAGAGGGTACTATGGCTACACCTTC CAWNRGYYGYTF
TRBJ2-7 - TRBV12-3/TRBV12-4 TRBD2 TGTGCCAGCAGTTCGTGGGGAGGGGTTTATGAGCGCGAGCAGTACTTC CASSSWGGVYEREQYF
TRBJ2-2 - TRBV3-1 TRBD2 TGTGCCAGCAGTCGAGGACTAGTAGTCACCGGGGAGCTGTTTTTT CASSRGLVVTGELFF
TRBJ2-7 - TRBV2 - TGTGCCAGCAGTGAAGGGCTCGAAGGGCCTGGAAGCGGATCCTACGAGCAGTACTTC CASSEGLEGPGSGSYEQYF
TRBJ2-5 few TRBV28 - TGTGCCAGCTTGAGGAGGGTTGTAGGGGAGACCCAGTACTTC CASLRRVVGETQYF
TRBJ2-7 - TRBV7-2 TRBD2 TGTGCCAGCAGGCCCATACGGGGGGACGAGCAGTACTTC CASRPIRGDEQYF
TRBJ2-5 - TRBV24-1 TRBD1 TGTGCCACCAGTGGAACGATCGGGACAGGCCTCCAAGAGACCCAGTACTTC CATSGTIGTGLQETQYF
TRBJ2-1 - TRBV27 - TGTGCCAGCAGTCTTCTCGGGGATGAGCAGTTCTTC CASSLLGDEQFF
TRBJ2-7 - TRBV7-2 TRBD1 TGTGCCAGCGGCCTCGTTGGGGACAGGGGCCACGAGCAGTACTTC CASGLVGDRGHEQYF
TRBJ2-1 - TRBV12-3/TRBV12-4 - TGTGCCAGCAGTTTGCCTGGATTGCCGGTAGAGCAGTTCTTC CASSLPGLPVEQFF
TRBJ2-3 - TRBV14 - TGTGCCAGCAGCCAAGGACTTACAGATACGCAGTATTTT CASSQGLTDTQYF
TRBJ1-5 few TRBV7-9 - TGTGCCAGCAGCTTAAGTGGCAGTTTCAATCAGCCCCAGCATTTT CASSLSGSFNQPQHF
TRBJ2-1 - TRBV7-6 TRBD1 TGTGCCAGCAGCTTACGGGGTAGTGGGGGGACAGGGATTGGAGACAATGAGCAGTTCTTC CASSLRGSGGTGIGDNEQFF
TRBJ2-1 - TRBV28 - TGTGCCAGCAGTTTTCACGGTCTTTTAGCGAATGAGCAGTTCTTC CASSFHGLLANEQFF
TRBJ2-3 - TRBV12-3/TRBV12-4 - TGTGCCAGCAGTTTCATCCTAGGTGGCACAGATACGCAGTATTTT CASSFILGGTDTQYF
TRBJ2-3 once TRBV29-1 - TGCAGCGGTACTAGTTTAGGCACAGATACGCAGTATTTT CSGTSLGTDTQYF
TRBJ1-5 - TRBV15 - TGTGCCACCAGCAGAGACGGGGGATTCAATCAGCCCCAGCATTTT CATSRDGGFNQPQHF
TRBJ2-1 - TRBV4-1 TRBD2 TGCGCCAGCAGCCTCGGGACTAGCCTATTCTTC CASSLGTSLFF
TRBJ2-2 - TRBV28 - TGTGCCAGCAGTTTTTTGGGGGCCCACACCGGGGAGCTGTTTTTT CASSFLGAHTGELFF
TRBJ2-3 - TRBV5-1 - TGCGCCAGCAGCTGGGATCCTTCTGACACAGATACGCAGTATTTT CASSWDPSDTDTQYF
TRBJ2-1 - TRBV12-3/TRBV12-4 TRBD2 TGTGCCAGCAGGCGAACTAGCGGGGGGGCCTTGGAGCAGTTCTTC CASRRTSGGALEQFF
TRBJ2-5 - TRBV12-3/TRBV12-4 - TGTGCCAGCAGTTTTAGGTCAGGAGGGGAGACCCAGTACTTC CASSFRSGGETQYF
TRBJ2-1 few TRBV20-1 - TGCAGTGCTAGAAATAGCGGAGGGGGGGATGAGCAGTTCTTC CSARNSGGGDEQFF
TRBJ2-1 - TRBV20-1 TRBD2 TGCAGTGCTAGTTCCCGTAGGCTAGCGGGAGAGCAGTTCTTC CSASSRRLAGEQFF
TRBJ2-7 once TRBV7-2 - TGTGCCAGCAGCGACGACAGCATCCCCTACGAGCAGTACTTC CASSDDSIPYEQYF
TRBJ1-2 - TRBV24-1 TRBD1 TGTGTCTCCAGGAAGACAGGGGACGACTATGGCTACACCTTC CVSRKTGDDYGYTF
TRBJ2-7 few TRBV6-2/TRBV6-3 - TGTGCCAGCAGTTCCTCGTCCTACAATGAGCAGTACTTC CASSSSSYNEQYF
TRBJ2-4 many TRBV3-1 - TGTGCCAGCAGCCCTGGAACAGCGGGAGCCAAAAACATTCAGTACTTC CASSPGTAGAKNIQYF
TRBJ2-3 few TRBV6-5 - TGTGCCAGCAGTTACAACGGTGGAGGAGATACGCAGTATTTT CASSYNGGGDTQYF
TRBJ2-1 - TRBV7-9 - TGTGCCAGCAGCAACCCGGGGAGAGAAGAGACCCAGTTCTTC CASSNPGREETQFF
TRBJ2-7 - TRBV7-9 TRBD2 TGTGCCAGCAGCTCCAGAGCGGGAGGTCTCTCCTACGAGCAGTACTTC CASSSRAGGLSYEQYF
TRBJ2-5 - TRBV7-9 TRBD1 TGTGCCAGCAACGCCGGGACAGTTGAAGAGACCCAGTACTTC CASNAGTVEETQYF
TRBJ2-5 few TRBV6-2/TRBV6-3 TRBD2 TGTGCCAGCAGAACAAGGACTAGCGGGAGGGGCCGAGAGACCCAGTACTTC CASRTRTSGRGRETQYF